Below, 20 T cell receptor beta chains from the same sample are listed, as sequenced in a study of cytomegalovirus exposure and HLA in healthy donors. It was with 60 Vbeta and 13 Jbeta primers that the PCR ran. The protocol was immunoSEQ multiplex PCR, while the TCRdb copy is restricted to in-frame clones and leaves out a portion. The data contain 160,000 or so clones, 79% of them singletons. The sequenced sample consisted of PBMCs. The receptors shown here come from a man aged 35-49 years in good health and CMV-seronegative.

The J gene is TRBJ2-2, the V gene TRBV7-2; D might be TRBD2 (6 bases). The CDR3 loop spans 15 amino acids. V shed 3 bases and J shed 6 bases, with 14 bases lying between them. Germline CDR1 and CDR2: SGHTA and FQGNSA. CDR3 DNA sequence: TGTGCCAGCAGCTTGATAAATAGCGGCTCCGGGGAGCTGTTTTTT. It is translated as CASSLINSGSGELFF.

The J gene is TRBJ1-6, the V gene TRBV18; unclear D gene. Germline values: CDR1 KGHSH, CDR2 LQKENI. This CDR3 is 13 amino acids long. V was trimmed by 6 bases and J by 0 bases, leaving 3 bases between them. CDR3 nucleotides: TGTGCCAGCTCGAGCTCCTATAATTCACCCCTCCACTTT. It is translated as CASSSSYNSPLHF.

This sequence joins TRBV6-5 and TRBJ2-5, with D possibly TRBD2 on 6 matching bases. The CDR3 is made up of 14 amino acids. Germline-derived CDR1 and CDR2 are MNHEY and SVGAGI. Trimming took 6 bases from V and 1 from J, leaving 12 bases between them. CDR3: CASRPGDSQETQYF. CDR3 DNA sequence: TGTGCCAGCAGGCCTGGGGACTCCCAAGAGACCCAGTACTTC.

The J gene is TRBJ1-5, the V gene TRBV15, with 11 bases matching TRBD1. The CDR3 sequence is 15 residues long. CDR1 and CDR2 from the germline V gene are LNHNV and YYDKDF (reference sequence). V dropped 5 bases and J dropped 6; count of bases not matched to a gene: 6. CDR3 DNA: TGTGCCACCAGCTGGGACAGGGGGGACGGTCAGCCCCAGCATTTT. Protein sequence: CATSWDRGDGQPQHF. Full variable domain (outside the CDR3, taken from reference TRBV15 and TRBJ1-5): DAMVIQNPRYQVTQFGKPVTLSCSQTLNHNVMYWYQQKSSQAPKLLFHYYDKDFNNEADTPDNFQSRRPNTSFCFLDIRSPGLGDTAMYLCATSWDRGDGQPQHFGDGTRLSIL.

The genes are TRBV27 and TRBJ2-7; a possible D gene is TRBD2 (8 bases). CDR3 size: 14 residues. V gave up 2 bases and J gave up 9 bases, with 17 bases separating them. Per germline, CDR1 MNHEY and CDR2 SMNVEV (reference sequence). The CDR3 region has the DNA TGTGCCAGCAGTTTAAACGGGAGGGGGCGCGGGCAGTACTTC. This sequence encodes CASSLNGRGRGQYF.

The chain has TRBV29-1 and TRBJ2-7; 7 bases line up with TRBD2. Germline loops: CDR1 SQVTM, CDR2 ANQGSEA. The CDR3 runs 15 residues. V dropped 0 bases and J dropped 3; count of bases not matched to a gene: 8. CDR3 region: CSVEDPGGTFYEQYF. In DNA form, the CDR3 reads TGCAGCGTTGAAGATCCGGGGGGAACTTTCTACGAGCAGTACTTC.

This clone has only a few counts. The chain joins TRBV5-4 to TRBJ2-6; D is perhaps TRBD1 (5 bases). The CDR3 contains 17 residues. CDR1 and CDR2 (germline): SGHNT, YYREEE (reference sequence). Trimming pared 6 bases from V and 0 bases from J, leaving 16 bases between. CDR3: CASTQGFVSSGANVLTF. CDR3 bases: TGTGCCAGCACCCAGGGCTTTGTGAGCTCTGGGGCCAACGTCCTGACTTTC. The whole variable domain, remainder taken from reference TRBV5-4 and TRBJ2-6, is ETGVTQSPTHLIKTRGQQVTLRCSSQSGHNTVSWYQQALGQGPQFIFQYYREEENGRGNFPPRFSGLQFPNYSSELNVNALELDDSALYLCASTQGFVSSGANVLTFGAGSRLTVL.

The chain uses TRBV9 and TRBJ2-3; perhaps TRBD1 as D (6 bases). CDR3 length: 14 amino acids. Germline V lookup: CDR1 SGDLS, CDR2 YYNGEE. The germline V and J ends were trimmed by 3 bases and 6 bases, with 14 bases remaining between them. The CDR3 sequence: CASSARGRGDTQYF. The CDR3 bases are TGTGCCAGCAGCGCTCGTGGTAGGGGGGATACGCAGTATTTT.

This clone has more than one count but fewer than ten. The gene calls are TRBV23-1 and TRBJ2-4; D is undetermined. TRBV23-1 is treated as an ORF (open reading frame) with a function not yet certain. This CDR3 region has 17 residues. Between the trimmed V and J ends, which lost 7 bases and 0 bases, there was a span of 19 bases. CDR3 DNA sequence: TGCGCCAGCACTCCAAACCCAGGTGAGATAGCCAAAAACATTCAGTACTTC. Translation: CASTPNPGEIAKNIQYF.

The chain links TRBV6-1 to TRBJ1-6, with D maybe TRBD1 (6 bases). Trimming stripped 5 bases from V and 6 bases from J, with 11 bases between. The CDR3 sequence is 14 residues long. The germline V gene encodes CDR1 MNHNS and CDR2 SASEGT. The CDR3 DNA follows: TGTGCCAGCAGTAGGGACATTGGTAATTCACCCCTCCACTTT. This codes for CASSRDIGNSPLHF.

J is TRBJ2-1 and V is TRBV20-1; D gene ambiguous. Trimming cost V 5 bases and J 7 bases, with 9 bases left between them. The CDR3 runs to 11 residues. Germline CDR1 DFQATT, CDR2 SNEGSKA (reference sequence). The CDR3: CSAPRQNEQFF. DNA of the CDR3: TGCAGTGCTCCGAGGCAGAATGAGCAGTTCTTC.

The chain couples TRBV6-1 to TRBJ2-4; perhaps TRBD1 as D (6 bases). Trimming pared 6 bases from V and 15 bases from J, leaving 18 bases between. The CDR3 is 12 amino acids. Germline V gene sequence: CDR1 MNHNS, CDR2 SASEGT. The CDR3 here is CASSPQGEGLYF. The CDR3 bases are TGTGCCAGCAGCCCACAGGGCGAGGGCTTGTACTTC.

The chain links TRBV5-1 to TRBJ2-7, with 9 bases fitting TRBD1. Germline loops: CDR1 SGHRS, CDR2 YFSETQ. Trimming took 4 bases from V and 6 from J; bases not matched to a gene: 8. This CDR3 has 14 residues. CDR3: CASSLQQGAGEQYF. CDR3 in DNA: TGCGCCAGCAGCCTCCAACAGGGGGCGGGCGAGCAGTACTTC.

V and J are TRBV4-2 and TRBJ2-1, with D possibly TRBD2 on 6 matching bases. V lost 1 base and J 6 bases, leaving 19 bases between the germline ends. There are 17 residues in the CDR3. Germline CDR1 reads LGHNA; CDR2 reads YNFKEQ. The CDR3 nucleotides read TGTGCCAGCAGCCAAGGTCCGGGACTCCCATTTACCAATGAGCAGTTCTTC. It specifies CASSQGPGLPFTNEQFF.

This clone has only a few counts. The CDR3 region is CASSFSGSNTGELFF. CDR3 nucleotide sequence: TGTGCCAGCAGCTTCTCCGGGTCGAACACCGGGGAGCTGTTTTTT. This chain joins TRBV7-2 and TRBJ2-2, with D unresolved. Germline loops: CDR1 SGHTA, CDR2 FQGNSA. Between the trimmed V and J ends, which lost 3 bases and 0 bases, there was a span of 8 bases. The length of the CDR3 is 15 residues.

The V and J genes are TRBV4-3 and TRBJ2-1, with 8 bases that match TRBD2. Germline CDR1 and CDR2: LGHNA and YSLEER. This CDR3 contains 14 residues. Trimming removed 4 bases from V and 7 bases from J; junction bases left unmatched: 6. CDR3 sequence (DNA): TGCGCCAGCAGCCTTGGACTAGCCCGAAATGAGCAGTTCTTC. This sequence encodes CASSLGLARNEQFF.

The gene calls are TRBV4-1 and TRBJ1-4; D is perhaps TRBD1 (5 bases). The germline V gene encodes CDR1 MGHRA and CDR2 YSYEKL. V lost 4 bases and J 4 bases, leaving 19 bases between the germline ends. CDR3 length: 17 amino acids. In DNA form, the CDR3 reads TGCGCCAGCAGCCCCCTGGGGGGAGGGACTTATAATGAAAAACTGTTTTTT. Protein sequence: CASSPLGGGTYNEKLFF.

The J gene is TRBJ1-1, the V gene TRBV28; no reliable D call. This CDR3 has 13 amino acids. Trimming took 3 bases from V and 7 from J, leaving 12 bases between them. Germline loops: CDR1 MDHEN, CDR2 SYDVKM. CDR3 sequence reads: CASSFPLAFEAFF. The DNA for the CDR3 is TGTGCCAGCAGTTTCCCCCTGGCATTTGAAGCTTTCTTT.

The CDR3 sequence is CASSLGDRKNYEQYF. For the CDR3, the DNA is TGTGCCAGCAGCTTAGGGGACAGGAAAAACTACGAGCAGTACTTC. The chain carries TRBV7-9 and TRBJ2-5, with 8 nucleotides matching TRBD1. The J call may be faulty, since TRBJ2-7 better matches the DNA end. Looked up from germline, CDR1 is SEHNR and CDR2 is FQNEAQ (reference sequence). The CDR3 covers 15 residues.

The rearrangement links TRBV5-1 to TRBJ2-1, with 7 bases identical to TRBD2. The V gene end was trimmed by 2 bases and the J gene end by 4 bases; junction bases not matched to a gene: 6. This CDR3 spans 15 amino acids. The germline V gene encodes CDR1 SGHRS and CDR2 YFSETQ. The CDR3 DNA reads TGCGCCAGCAGCTTAAATCTCGGGGGGTACAATGAGCAGTTCTTC. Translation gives CASSLNLGGYNEQFF.